The rows below give T cell receptor beta chains drawn from one sample of a study of patients and donors after allogeneic stem cell transplantation. From the RT-PCR reads, TCRdb called clonotypes with MiXCR, one entry per CDR3 protein. The top ten clones hold less than 30% of a sample with tens of thousands of distinct CDR3 sequences, approximately 25% of them seen once. Sequenced: blood, either unsorted or a sorted T cell fraction (not recorded which). The receptors derive from a human donor who was either an allogeneic HSCT recipient or a stem cell or donor lymphocyte infusion donor (not recorded which). It is not recorded whose cells these are; they may come from a transplant donor. Both conserved end residues are part of each CDR3. A D gene is named only where the DNA matches it firmly. Not all rows give a size; the values are once, few, many and, for expanded clones, a class.

v_call,d_call,clone_size,j_call,cdr3_aa,cdr3_nt
TRBV27,TRBD1,-,TRBJ1-5,CASSFRGTATYSNQPQHF,TGTGCCAGCAGTTTCCGTGGGACAGCAACCTATAGCAATCAGCCCCAGCATTTT
TRBV7-9,TRBD2,once,TRBJ2-7,CASSLSGGLAENSYEQYF,TGTGCCAGCAGCTTATCGGGGGGGTTGGCGGAAAACTCCTACGAGCAGTACTTC
TRBV20-1,-,-,TRBJ2-3,CSATAGTGHTDTQYF,TGCAGTGCGACGGCAGGGACGGGCCACACAGATACGCAGTATTTT
TRBV12-3/TRBV12-4,TRBD2,-,TRBJ2-1,CASSFLAGNEQFF,TGTGCCAGCAGTTTTCTAGCGGGCAATGAGCAGTTCTTC
TRBV7-8,TRBD1,many,TRBJ1-6,CATTTGQAFSSPLHF,TGTGCCACCACAACCGGACAGGCTTTTTCTTCACCCCTCCACTTT
TRBV7-2,-,once,TRBJ2-5,CASSPTGPQETQYF,TGTGCCAGCAGCCCGACAGGACCTCAAGAGACCCAGTACTTC
TRBV12-3/TRBV12-4,TRBD2,few,TRBJ2-5,CASSPGGRETQYF,TGTGCCAGCAGTCCAGGCGGGAGAGAGACCCAGTACTTC
TRBV27,-,few,TRBJ1-5,CASSFGGSNQPQHF,TGTGCCAGCAGTTTTGGTGGTAGCAATCAGCCCCAGCATTTT
TRBV5-1,TRBD1,many,TRBJ1-5,CASSLSTGGNQPQHF,TGCGCCAGCAGCTTGTCAACAGGGGGCAATCAGCCCCAGCATTTT
TRBV6-2/TRBV6-3,TRBD1,few,TRBJ1-6,CASSPGGALNSPLHF,TGTGCCAGCAGTCCAGGGGGCGCGTTAAATTCACCCCTCCACTTT
TRBV20-1,-,-,TRBJ2-3,CSARDWGDTQYF,TGCAGTGCTAGAGATTGGGGAGATACGCAGTATTTT
TRBV2,-,few,TRBJ2-1,CASRSGTDYNEQFF,TGTGCCAGCCGATCCGGGACTGACTACAATGAGCAGTTCTTC
TRBV7-9,-,-,TRBJ2-2,CATRANTGELFF,TGTGCCACACGGGCGAACACCGGGGAGCTGTTTTTT
TRBV20-1,-,-,TRBJ2-1,CSASRDGSYNEQFF,TGCAGTGCTAGCCGGGACGGATCCTACAATGAGCAGTTCTTC
TRBV5-1,TRBD1,-,TRBJ1-2,CASSADRGSGYTF,TGCGCCAGCAGCGCAGACAGGGGAAGCGGCTACACCTTC
TRBV27,-,-,TRBJ2-3,CASSFESQWGTDTQYF,TGTGCCAGCAGTTTTGAGTCCCAGTGGGGGACAGATACGCAGTATTTT
TRBV7-9,TRBD1,-,TRBJ2-6,CASSLLGQASGANVLTF,TGTGCCAGCAGCTTATTAGGACAGGCCTCTGGGGCCAACGTCCTGACTTTC
TRBV5-5,-,-,TRBJ2-1,CASSLWRTEQFF,TGTGCCAGCAGCTTGTGGAGAACTGAGCAGTTCTTC
TRBV29-1,TRBD2,-,TRBJ2-1,CSVGTSGSSYNEQFF,TGCAGCGTCGGGACTAGCGGGAGCTCCTACAATGAGCAGTTCTTC
TRBV12-3/TRBV12-4,TRBD1,-,TRBJ2-5,CASRGTNRGHQETQYF,TGTGCCAGCAGGGGGACCAACAGGGGGCACCAAGAGACCCAGTACTTC
TRBV27,-,-,TRBJ2-7,CASSLPGTPDYEQYF,TGTGCCAGCAGTTTACCTGGGACACCAGATTACGAGCAGTACTTC
TRBV5-6,TRBD2,few,TRBJ2-7,CASSLPAASGRNEQYF,TGTGCCAGCAGCTTACCTGCGGCTAGCGGGAGGAACGAGCAGTACTTC
TRBV2,-,-,TRBJ1-5,CASGPGNQPQHF,TGTGCCAGCGGGCCGGGCAATCAGCCCCAGCATTTT